This note documents a single T cell receptor (beta chain) sequence. Clones were sequenced by immunoSEQ multiplex PCR, and TCRdb holds only the in-frame ones, with some missing. The data hold around 160,000 clones, with 92% observed a single time. Trimming stripped 8 bases from V and 7 bases from J, with 15 bases between. The V gene's germline CDR1 is KGHSH and CDR2 LQKENI. The CDR3 covers 13 residues. These data originate in a study of T cell responses to AZD1222 COVID-19 vaccine. The chain joins TRBV18 to TRBJ1-5, with D perhaps matching TRBD1 (6 bases). The sequencing here drew on peripheral blood, taken 28 days after the second AZD1222 dose. The sequence was obtained from an adult who received the AZD1222 COVID-19 vaccine. DNA of the CDR3: TGTGCCAGCCGAGACAGGCTGAGCCAGCCCCAGCATTTT. Encoded protein: CASRDRLSQPQHF. Supplemented by reference TRBV18 and TRBJ1-5, the full variable domain reads NAGVMQNPRHLVRRRGQEARLRCSPMKGHSHVYWYRQLPEEGLKFMVYLQKENIIDESGMPKERFSAEFPKEGPSILRIQQVVRGDSAAYFCASRDRLSQPQHFGDGTRLSIL.